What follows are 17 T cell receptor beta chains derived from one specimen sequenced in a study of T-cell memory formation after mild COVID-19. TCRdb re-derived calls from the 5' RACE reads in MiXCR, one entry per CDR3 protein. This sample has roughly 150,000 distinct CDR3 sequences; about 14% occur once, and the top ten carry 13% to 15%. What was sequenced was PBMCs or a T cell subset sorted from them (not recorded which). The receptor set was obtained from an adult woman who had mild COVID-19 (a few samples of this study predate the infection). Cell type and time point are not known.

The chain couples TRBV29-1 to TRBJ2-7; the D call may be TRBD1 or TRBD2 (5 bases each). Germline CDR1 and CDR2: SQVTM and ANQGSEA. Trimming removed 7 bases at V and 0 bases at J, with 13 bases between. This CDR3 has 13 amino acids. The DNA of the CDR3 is TGCAGCGGCCGGGACGCCGGCTCCTACGAGCAGTACTTC. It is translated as CSGRDAGSYEQYF.

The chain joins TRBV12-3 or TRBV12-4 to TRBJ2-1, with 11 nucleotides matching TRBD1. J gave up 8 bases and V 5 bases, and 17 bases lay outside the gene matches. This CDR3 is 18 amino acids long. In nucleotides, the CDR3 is TGTGCCAGCAGTCACTCCGAGGACAGGGGGCGCGGTAGACATGAGCAGTTCTTC. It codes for CASSHSEDRGRGRHEQFF.

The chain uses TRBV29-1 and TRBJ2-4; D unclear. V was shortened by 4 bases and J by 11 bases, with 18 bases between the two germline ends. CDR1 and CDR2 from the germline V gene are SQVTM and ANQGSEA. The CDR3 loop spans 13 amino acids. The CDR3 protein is CSVAVSIGSVQYF. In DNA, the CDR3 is TGCAGCGTTGCGGTTTCGATCGGCTCGGTTCAGTACTTC.

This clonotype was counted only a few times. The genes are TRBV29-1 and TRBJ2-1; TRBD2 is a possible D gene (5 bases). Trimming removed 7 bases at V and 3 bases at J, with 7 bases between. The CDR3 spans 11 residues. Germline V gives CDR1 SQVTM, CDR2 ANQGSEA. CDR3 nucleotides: TGCAGCGCCGGGGACTACAATGAGCAGTTCTTC. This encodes CSAGDYNEQFF.

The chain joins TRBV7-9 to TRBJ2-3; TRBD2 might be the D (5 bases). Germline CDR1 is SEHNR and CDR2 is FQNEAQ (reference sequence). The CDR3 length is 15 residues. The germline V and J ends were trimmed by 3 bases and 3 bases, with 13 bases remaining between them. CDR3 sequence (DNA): TGTGCCAGCAGCTTTGGCACTCGGGGAACAGATACGCAGTATTTT. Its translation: CASSFGTRGTDTQYF.

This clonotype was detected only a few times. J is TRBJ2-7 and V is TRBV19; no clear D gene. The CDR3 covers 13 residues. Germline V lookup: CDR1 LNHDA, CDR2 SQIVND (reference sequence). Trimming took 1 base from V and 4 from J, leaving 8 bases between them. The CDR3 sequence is CASSIVPGYEQYF. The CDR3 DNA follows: TGTGCCAGTAGTATAGTACCGGGTTACGAGCAGTACTTC.

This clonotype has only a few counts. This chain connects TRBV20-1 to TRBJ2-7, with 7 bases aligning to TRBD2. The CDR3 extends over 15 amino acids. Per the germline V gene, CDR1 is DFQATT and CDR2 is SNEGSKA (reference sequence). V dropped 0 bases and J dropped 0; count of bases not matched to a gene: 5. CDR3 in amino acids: CSARDPRGSSYEQYF. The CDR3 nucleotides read TGCAGTGCTAGAGACCCCCGCGGGAGCTCCTACGAGCAGTACTTC.

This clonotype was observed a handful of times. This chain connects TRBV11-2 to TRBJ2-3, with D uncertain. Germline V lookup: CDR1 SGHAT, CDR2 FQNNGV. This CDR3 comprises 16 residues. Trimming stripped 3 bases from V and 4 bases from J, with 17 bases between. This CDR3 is CASSLNWADFADTQYF. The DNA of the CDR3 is TGTGCCAGCAGCTTGAATTGGGCTGATTTCGCAGATACGCAGTATTTT.

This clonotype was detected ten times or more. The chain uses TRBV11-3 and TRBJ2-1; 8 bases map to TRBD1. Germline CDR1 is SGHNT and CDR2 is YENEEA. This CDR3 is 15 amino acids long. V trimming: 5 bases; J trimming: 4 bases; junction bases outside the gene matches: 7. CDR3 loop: CASSPGTGRYNEQFF. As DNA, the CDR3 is TGTGCCAGCAGCCCCGGGACAGGTAGATACAATGAGCAGTTCTTC.

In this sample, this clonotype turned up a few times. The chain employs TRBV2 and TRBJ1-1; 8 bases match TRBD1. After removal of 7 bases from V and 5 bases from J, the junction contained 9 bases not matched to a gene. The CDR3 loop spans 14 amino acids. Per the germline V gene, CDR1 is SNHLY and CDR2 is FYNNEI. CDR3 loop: CASNIDRGWTEAFF. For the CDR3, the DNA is TGTGCCAGCAACATAGACAGGGGCTGGACTGAAGCTTTCTTT.

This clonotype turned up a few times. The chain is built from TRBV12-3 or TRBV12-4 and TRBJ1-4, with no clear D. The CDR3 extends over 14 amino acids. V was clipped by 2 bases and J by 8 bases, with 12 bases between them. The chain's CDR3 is CASSLRGGREKLFF. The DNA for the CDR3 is TGTGCCAGCAGTTTAAGAGGAGGCCGGGAAAAACTGTTTTTT.

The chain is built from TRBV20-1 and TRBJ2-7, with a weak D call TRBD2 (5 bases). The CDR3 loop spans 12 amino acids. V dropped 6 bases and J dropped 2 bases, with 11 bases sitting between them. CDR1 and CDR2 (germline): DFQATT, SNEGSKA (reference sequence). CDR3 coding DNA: TGCAGTGCCCGGCGGGCGACCTACGAGCAGTACTTC. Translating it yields CSARRATYEQYF.

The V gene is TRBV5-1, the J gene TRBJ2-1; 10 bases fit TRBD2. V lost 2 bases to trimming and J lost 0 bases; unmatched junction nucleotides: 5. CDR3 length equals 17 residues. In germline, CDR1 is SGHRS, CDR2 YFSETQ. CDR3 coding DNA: TGCGCCAGCAGCTTTTTAACTAGCGGGAACTCCTACAATGAGCAGTTCTTC. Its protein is CASSFLTSGNSYNEQFF.

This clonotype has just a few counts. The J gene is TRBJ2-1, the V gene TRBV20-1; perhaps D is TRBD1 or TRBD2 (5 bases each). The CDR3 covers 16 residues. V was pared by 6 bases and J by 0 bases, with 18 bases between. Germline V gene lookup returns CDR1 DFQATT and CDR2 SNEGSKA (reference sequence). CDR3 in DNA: TGCAGTGCGGACCGGGACGGAAAAAGCTCCTACAATGAGCAGTTCTTC. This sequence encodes CSADRDGKSSYNEQFF.

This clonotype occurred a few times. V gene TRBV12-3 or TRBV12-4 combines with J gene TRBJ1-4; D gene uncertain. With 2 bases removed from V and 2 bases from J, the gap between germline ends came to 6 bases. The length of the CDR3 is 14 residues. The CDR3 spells CASSLRLTNEKLFF. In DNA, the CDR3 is TGTGCCAGCAGTTTACGGCTCACTAATGAAAAACTGTTTTTT.

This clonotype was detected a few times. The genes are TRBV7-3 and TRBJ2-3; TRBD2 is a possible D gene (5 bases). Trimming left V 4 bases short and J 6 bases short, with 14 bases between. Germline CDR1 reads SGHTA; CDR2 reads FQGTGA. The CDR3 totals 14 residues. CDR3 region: CASSWSGSADTQYF. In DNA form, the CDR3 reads TGTGCCAGCAGCTGGTCGGGGAGCGCGGATACGCAGTATTTT.

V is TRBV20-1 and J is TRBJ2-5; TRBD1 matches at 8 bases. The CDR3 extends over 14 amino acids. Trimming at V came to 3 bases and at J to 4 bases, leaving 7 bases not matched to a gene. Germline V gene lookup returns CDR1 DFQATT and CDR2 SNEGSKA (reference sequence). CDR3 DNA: TGCAGTGCTAGGACAGGGGAGGTGCGAGAGACCCAGTACTTC. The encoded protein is CSARTGEVRETQYF.